These 17 T cell receptor beta chains share one sample of origin, sequenced in a study of blood T cell repertoires in COVID-19. The repertoire was sequenced with immunoSEQ multiplex PCR; TCRdb's copy has only in-frame clones and lacks some. The table lists about 14,000 clones, around 88% of them singletons. The sample taken for sequencing was peripheral blood. These receptors were obtained from a human donor with active COVID-19. The donor label of this sample is uncertain.

The chain uses TRBV4-1 and TRBJ2-5; TRBD2 might be the D (5 bases). The CDR3 spans 16 residues. The germline V gene has CDR1 MGHRA and CDR2 YSYEKL. Trimming stripped 4 bases from V and 5 bases from J, with 20 bases between. This CDR3 reads CASSPLVAPERETQYF. Written as DNA, the CDR3 is TGCGCCAGCAGCCCCCTGGTAGCGCCCGAAAGGGAGACCCAGTACTTC.

This chain links TRBV19 with TRBJ1-5, with D perhaps TRBD1 (6 bases). The CDR3 sequence is 14 residues long. Germline V gene sequence: CDR1 LNHDA, CDR2 SQIVND (reference sequence). Trimming left V 6 bases short and J 3 bases short, with 12 bases between. The CDR3 nucleotides read TGTGCCAGTAGCCCCACAGGGATCAATCAGCCCCAGCATTTT. It specifies CASSPTGINQPQHF. The full variable domain, completed using reference TRBV19 and TRBJ1-5, is DGGITQSPKYLFRKEGQNVTLSCEQNLNHDAMYWYRQDPGQGLRLIYYSQIVNDFQKGDIAEGYSVSREKKESFPLTVTSAQKNPTAFYLCASSPTGINQPQHFGDGTRLSIL.

This sequence joins TRBV12-3 or TRBV12-4 and TRBJ1-1; no definite D call. V was cut by 2 bases and J by 3 bases, with 4 bases left in between. The CDR3 runs 12 residues. The DNA for the CDR3 is TGTGCCAGCAGTTTATCCTACACTGAAGCTTTCTTT. It encodes CASSLSYTEAFF.

In this sample, this clone turned up a few times. The chain employs TRBV4-1 and TRBJ1-1, with 9 bases lining up with TRBD1. The V gene's germline CDR1 is MGHRA and CDR2 YSYEKL. Germline trimming cut 1 base from V and 11 bases from J; bases unmatched to any gene: 8. The CDR3 loop spans 14 amino acids. The CDR3 region is CASSQGNRGRVAFF. As DNA, the CDR3 is TGCGCCAGCAGCCAAGGGAACAGGGGGCGCGTTGCTTTCTTT.

This sequence joins TRBV7-2 and TRBJ1-2, with D possibly matching TRBD1 (5 bases). V gave up 3 bases and J gave up 4 bases, with 15 bases separating them. The CDR3 has 15 residues. Germline assignment: CDR1 SGHTA and CDR2 FQGNSA. The CDR3 coding sequence is TGTGCCAGCAGCTTGGGTGGACGGACAACCTATGGCTACACCTTC. The encoded protein is CASSLGGRTTYGYTF.

The V call is TRBV30, the J call TRBJ1-2; D is ambiguous. Trimming took 3 bases from V and 8 from J, leaving 10 bases between them. The CDR3 runs 11 residues. Germline lookup yields CDR1 GTSNPN and CDR2 SVGIG (reference sequence). CDR3 loop: CAWSEGEGYTF. In DNA form, the CDR3 reads TGTGCCTGGAGCGAAGGAGAAGGCTACACCTTC.

This chain links TRBV7-9 with TRBJ2-3; TRBD1 matches at 8 bases. The V gene end was trimmed by 5 bases and the J gene end by 2 bases; junction bases not matched to a gene: 6. Germline CDR1 and CDR2: SEHNR and FQNEAQ (reference sequence). This CDR3 spans 15 amino acids. CDR3 coding DNA: TGTGCCAGCAGCCAAAACAGGGGGGCCACAGATACGCAGTATTTT. Its translation is CASSQNRGATDTQYF.

The chain employs TRBV7-9 and TRBJ2-4, with 11 bases lining up with TRBD2. The V segment lost 5 bases and the J segment 6 bases; nucleotides outside the gene matches: 6. The length of the CDR3 is 15 residues. CDR1 and CDR2 from the germline V gene are SEHNR and FQNEAQ (reference sequence). Here the CDR3 DNA reads TGTGCCAGCAGCGCGCAGACTAGCGGGGCAAACATTCAGTACTTC. This sequence encodes CASSAQTSGANIQYF.

This clone was counted only a few times. The chain couples TRBV11-3 to TRBJ1-6; 8 positions match TRBD1. Germline V gives CDR1 SGHNT, CDR2 YENEEA. This CDR3 region has 14 residues. J was trimmed by 7 bases and V by 7 bases; bases with no gene match: 6. The CDR3 region is CASNGQGLNSPLHF. In DNA form, the CDR3 reads TGTGCCAGCAACGGACAGGGTCTGAATTCACCCCTCCACTTT.

The chain uses TRBV11-2 and TRBJ2-1; D perhaps matches TRBD1 (7 bases). The CDR3 extends over 16 amino acids. Germline assignment: CDR1 SGHAT and CDR2 FQNNGV. V was clipped by 5 bases and J by 9 bases, with 23 bases between them. The DNA of the CDR3 is TGTGCCAGCAGCCGAGGCGGGGACAGACGGTCAGGTGAGCAGTTCTTC. Protein: CASSRGGDRRSGEQFF.

The chain combines TRBV3-1 (or the pseudogene TRBV3-2) with TRBJ2-1; D is ambiguous. The V and J ends lost 4 bases and 1 base respectively, with 8 bases between them. CDR1 is LGHDT, CDR2 YNNKEL, per germline (reference sequence). The CDR3 runs 14 residues. CDR3 region: CASSRSESYNEQFF. In nucleotides, the CDR3 is TGTGCCAGCAGCCGCAGCGAGTCCTACAATGAGCAGTTCTTC.

The genes are TRBV19 and TRBJ2-3; 7 bases map to TRBD2. Germline CDR1 LNHDA, CDR2 SQIVND (reference sequence). This CDR3 is 14 amino acids long. Germline trimming cut 7 bases from V and 2 bases from J; bases unmatched to any gene: 6. The CDR3 coding sequence is TGTGCCAGTAAGCGGCGGGAGAACACAGATACGCAGTATTTT. Residues: CASKRRENTDTQYF.

The chain's CDR3 is CASSHGTSGPMGQYF. CDR3 in DNA: TGTGCCAGCAGCCACGGGACTAGCGGCCCAATGGGGCAGTACTTC. The chain employs TRBV5-4 and TRBJ2-7; 11 nucleotides agree with TRBD2. Germline CDR1 reads SGHNT; CDR2 reads YYREEE (reference sequence). The CDR3 has 15 residues. V shed 4 bases, J shed 9 bases, and the junction held 12 bases outside the gene matches.

In nucleotides, the CDR3 is TGTGCCAGCAGCTTAGGTCTAGCGGGTTCCTGGTCCTACAATGAGCAGTTCTTC. This encodes CASSLGLAGSWSYNEQFF. The chain uses TRBV7-8 and TRBJ2-1; TRBD2 aligns across 8 bases. The germline V gene encodes CDR1 SGHVS and CDR2 FQNEAQ. The CDR3 covers 18 residues. V lost 1 base, J lost 1 base, and 9 bases stayed unmatched.

The chain has TRBV5-1 and TRBJ2-3, with 14 bases aligning to TRBD2. Losses at the gene ends were 3 bases for V and 4 bases for J; bases not matched to a gene: 4. The CDR3 has 16 amino acids. The germline CDR1 and CDR2 sequences are SGHRS and YFSETQ. CDR3 in amino acids: CASSSGLAGAPDTQYF. DNA of the CDR3: TGCGCCAGCAGCTCGGGACTAGCGGGAGCCCCAGATACGCAGTATTTT.

V is TRBV24-1 and J is TRBJ2-1, with 13 positions matching TRBD2. CDR3 size: 19 residues. Germline CDR1 reads KGHDR; CDR2 reads SFDVKD. V lost 5 bases, J lost 4 bases, and 13 bases stayed unmatched. As DNA, the CDR3 is TGTGCCACCAGTGCATATCCCGGGACTAGCGGGGCAACTTACAATGAGCAGTTCTTC. As protein: CATSAYPGTSGATYNEQFF.

The chain combines TRBV7-9 with TRBJ1-1; D remains ambiguous. Trimming cost V 10 bases and J 3 bases, with 12 bases left between them. Germline lookup yields CDR1 SEHNR and CDR2 FQNEAQ (reference sequence). This CDR3 is 12 amino acids long. The CDR3 here is CATGGWDTEAFF. The CDR3 DNA is TGTGCCACAGGAGGGTGGGACACTGAAGCTTTCTTT.